The 21 T cell receptor beta chains below all came from one sample that was sequenced in a study of identical twins. TCRdb analysed the 5' RACE reads with MiXCR anew, one entry per CDR3 protein. Seen here are 150,000 or so distinct CDR3 sequences, 3% to 4.5% observed once, and the top ten hold 7.5% to 8.5%. Sequenced input: memory T cells sorted from blood. Receptors were obtained from a young man in good health.

This clonotype has ten or more counts. The chain employs TRBV5-1 and TRBJ2-2; D might be TRBD1 or TRBD2, each matching 5 bases. Germline V CDR1 and CDR2: SGHRS, YFSETQ. V gave up 3 bases and J gave up 7 bases, with 19 bases separating them. The CDR3 length is 16 residues. For the CDR3, the DNA is TGCGCCAGCAGCTCCGGGACGCCCCGCGCCGGCGGGGAGCTGTTTTTT. Residues: CASSSGTPRAGGELFF.

The sample holds many counts of this clonotype. V and J are TRBV5-4 and TRBJ2-2, with D perhaps matching TRBD1 or TRBD2 (6 bases each). V dropped 1 base and J dropped 6 bases, with 16 bases sitting between them. The CDR3 has 16 amino acids. Germline CDR1 reads SGHNT; CDR2 reads YYREEE (reference sequence). CDR3 in amino acids: CASSLLETGRPGELFF. DNA for the CDR3: TGTGCCAGCAGCTTGCTGGAAACAGGGAGGCCCGGGGAGCTGTTTTTT. The whole variable domain, remainder taken from reference TRBV5-4 and TRBJ2-2, is ETGVTQSPTHLIKTRGQQVTLRCSSQSGHNTVSWYQQALGQGPQFIFQYYREEENGRGNFPPRFSGLQFPNYSSELNVNALELDDSALYLCASSLLETGRPGELFFGEGSRLTVL.

This clonotype was seen many times. V and J are TRBV5-6 and TRBJ2-7; D call uncertain. Germline lookup yields CDR1 SGHDT and CDR2 YYEEEE. This CDR3 has 13 residues. V was trimmed by 4 bases and J by 5 bases, leaving 13 bases between them. The CDR3 loop reads CASSGNFADEQYV. CDR3 DNA sequence: TGTGCCAGCAGCGGGAATTTCGCCGACGAGCAGTACGTC.

This clonotype was counted many times. The chain is built from TRBV3-1 and TRBJ2-3, with a possible D match to TRBD2 (6 bases). The CDR3 sequence is 18 residues long. The V and J ends lost 7 bases and 2 bases respectively, with 25 bases between them. Germline V CDR1 and CDR2: LGHDT, YNNKEL (reference sequence). CDR3 nucleotide sequence: TGTGCCAGCATGCCGGGAGAATACCAATTAGGAGACACAGATACGCAGTATTTT. This codes for CASMPGEYQLGDTDTQYF.

At least ten counts were recorded for this clonotype. V usage is TRBV6-5 and J usage is TRBJ2-3, with TRBD2 as a possible D gene (5 bases). This CDR3 is 14 amino acids long. Germline V gene sequence: CDR1 MNHEY, CDR2 SVGAGI. V lost 5 bases to trimming and J lost 8 bases, with 17 bases between them. This CDR3 is CASSTERKYGTQYF. The CDR3, as DNA: TGTGCCAGCAGTACTGAGCGGAAATATGGTACGCAGTATTTT.

The table lists this clonotype with many counts. V usage is TRBV5-6 and J usage is TRBJ2-5; 9 nucleotides match TRBD2. The V segment lost 4 bases and the J segment 1 base; nucleotides outside the gene matches: 14. CDR3 size: 18 residues. CDR1 is SGHDT and CDR2 is YYEEEE in the germline V gene. For the CDR3, the DNA is TGTGCCAGCAGCGTGGGTCTAGCGGGACCCTCGTTCCAAGAGACCCAGTACTTC. As protein: CASSVGLAGPSFQETQYF. The full variable domain, in which reference TRBV5-6 and TRBJ2-5 provide the parts outside the CDR3, is DAGVTQSPTHLIKTRGQQVTLRCSPKSGHDTVSWYQQALGQGPQFIFQYYEEEERQRGNFPDRFSGHQFPNYSSELNVNALLLGDSALYLCASSVGLAGPSFQETQYFGPGTRLLVL.

This clonotype was seen only a few times. The CDR3 here is CASSREGGEQFF. For the CDR3, the DNA is TGTGCCAGCAGCCGTGAGGGGGGAGAGCAGTTCTTC. The chain couples TRBV3-1 to TRBJ2-1; D is tentatively TRBD1 or TRBD2 (6 bases each). V lost 4 bases to trimming and J lost 10 bases, with 11 bases between them. Germline V CDR1 and CDR2: LGHDT, YNNKEL (reference sequence). The CDR3 loop spans 12 amino acids.

In this sample, this clonotype turned up many times. The J gene is TRBJ1-1, the V gene TRBV5-1, with unresolved D. V lost 2 bases, J lost 1 base, and 12 bases lay in between. The CDR3 has 15 amino acids. CDR1 SGHRS and CDR2 YFSETQ come from the germline V gene. The DNA for the CDR3 is TGCGCCAGCAGCTTACGGGTCTTCGGGAACACTGAAGCTTTCTTT. This encodes CASSLRVFGNTEAFF.

This clonotype appeared many times. This chain joins TRBV3-1 and TRBJ2-1; 8 positions match TRBD2. Germline V gene sequence: CDR1 LGHDT, CDR2 YNNKEL (reference sequence). The CDR3 is 15 residues long. The V and J ends lost 6 bases and 0 bases, in that order; junction bases with no gene match: 4. CDR3 sequence reads: CASRKTSASYNEQFF. CDR3 sequence (DNA): TGTGCCAGCAGAAAGACTAGCGCCTCCTACAATGAGCAGTTCTTC.

In this sample, this clonotype turned up many times. The chain combines TRBV12-3 or TRBV12-4 with TRBJ2-3, with D possibly being TRBD1 or TRBD2 (5 bases each). V lost 8 bases and J 5 bases, leaving 17 bases between the germline ends. The CDR3 loop spans 14 amino acids. In DNA, the CDR3 is TGTGCCAGCGTCCGGCGGAGCGGACAAGATACGCAGTATTTT. Encoded protein: CASVRRSGQDTQYF.

Ten or more counts support this clonotype. The chain recombines TRBV6-5 with TRBJ1-1; D is unresolved. The CDR3 contains 18 residues. V shed 2 bases and J shed 0 bases, with 19 bases lying between them. Germline CDR1 reads MNHEY; CDR2 reads SVGAGI. In nucleotides, the CDR3 is TGTGCCAGCAGTTACGCCCCCCCTGGAGCGGGGTTGAACACTGAAGCTTTCTTT. Encoded protein: CASSYAPPGAGLNTEAFF.

This clonotype showed up many times. The CDR3, as DNA: TGCGCCAGCAGCCCTCTAGAGGATACGCAGTATTTT. Residues: CASSPLEDTQYF. The chain joins TRBV5-1 to TRBJ2-3, with unresolved D. The germline gives CDR1 SGHRS, CDR2 YFSETQ. V lost 4 bases to trimming and J lost 6 bases, with 9 bases between them. This CDR3 contains 12 residues.

This clonotype was detected ten times or more. V usage is TRBV5-1 and J usage is TRBJ1-1; TRBD1 matches 7 bases. The CDR3 totals 14 residues. CDR1 is SGHRS, CDR2 YFSETQ, per germline. The V segment lost 2 bases and the J segment 3 bases; nucleotides outside the gene matches: 4. The CDR3 bases are TGCGCCAGCAGCTTTAGTACAGGGGACACTGAAGCTTTCTTT. Amino acid sequence: CASSFSTGDTEAFF.

In the case of this clonotype: Since no conserved phenylalanine or tryptophan closes the CDR3, a read error is the likely cause. This sequence joins TRBV18 and TRBJ1-1; D gene uncertain. Germline V gene sequence: CDR1 KGHSH, CDR2 LQKENI. The CDR3 is made up of 13 amino acids. V lost 2 bases and J lost 4, with 8 bases in between. The chain's CDR3 is CASSPGVTTEAFV. The CDR3 bases are TGTGCCAGCTCACCAGGGGTTACCACTGAAGCTTTCGTT.

The table lists this clonotype with many counts. The J gene is TRBJ1-2, the V gene TRBV28; 10 positions agree with TRBD1. The J segment lost 5 bases and the V segment lost 7 bases, leaving 10 bases of the junction unmatched. Per the germline V gene, CDR1 is MDHEN and CDR2 is SYDVKM. The CDR3 runs to 15 residues. CDR3 sequence (DNA): TGTGCCAGCACCATCCCGGGACAGGGGAAATATGGCTACACCTTC. As protein: CASTIPGQGKYGYTF.

Comments on this clonotype: One base away lies a much larger clone, so this may be a sequencing read error. This CDR3 fails to terminate in the conserved phenylalanine or tryptophan, so it likely reflects a read error. V gene TRBV5-1 combines with J gene TRBJ2-2, with D possibly being TRBD1 (5 bases). The CDR3 totals 14 residues. Germline V gene data show CDR1 as SGHRS and CDR2 as YFSETQ. V gave up 1 base and J gave up 5 bases, with 9 bases separating them. The chain's CDR3 is CASSLTGRTGELFY. In DNA, the CDR3 is TGCGCCAGCAGCTTGACAGGACGGACCGGGGAGCTGTTTTAT.

This clonotype was seen at least ten times. V usage is TRBV5-1 and J usage is TRBJ1-6; D gene uncertain. Germline CDR1 is SGHRS and CDR2 is YFSETQ. Trimming removed 2 bases at V and 10 bases at J, with 7 bases between. The CDR3 sequence is 12 residues long. The CDR3 DNA follows: TGCGCCAGCAGCTTTTTAGAATCACCCCTCCACTTT. Encoded protein: CASSFLESPLHF.

This clonotype has only a few counts. V and J are TRBV7-2 and TRBJ1-5; D might be TRBD1 (6 bases). Germline V gene data show CDR1 as SGHTA and CDR2 as FQGNSA. The CDR3 spans 15 residues. V shed 4 bases and J shed 7 bases, with 17 bases lying between them. The CDR3 region has the DNA TGTGCCAGCAGCTCGGAGGGGACACGGGGACAGCCCCAGCATTTT. This gives the protein CASSSEGTRGQPQHF.

This clonotype showed up many times. The J gene is TRBJ2-5, the V gene TRBV6-1; possibly TRBD2 for D (6 bases). The CDR3 runs to 15 residues. V lost 6 bases to trimming and J lost 2 bases, with 16 bases between them. Germline values: CDR1 MNHNS, CDR2 SASEGT. As DNA, the CDR3 is TGTGCCAGCAGGGGGGGATTGACAGCACAAGAGACCCAGTACTTC. Its translation is CASRGGLTAQETQYF.

This clonotype was detected ten times or more. V usage is TRBV4-2 and J usage is TRBJ2-4; TRBD1 matches 12 bases. Germline V gives CDR1 LGHNA, CDR2 YNFKEQ. CDR3 length: 18 amino acids. Trimming removed 4 bases from V and 0 bases from J; junction bases left unmatched: 7. CDR3 coding DNA: TGTGCCAGCAGCCCCGGGACAGGGGGCTCTTTAGCCAAAAACATTCAGTACTTC. Protein sequence: CASSPGTGGSLAKNIQYF.

This clonotype occurred many times. V is TRBV6-5 and J is TRBJ2-2, with 7 bases fitting TRBD1. V dropped 2 bases and J dropped 4; count of bases not matched to a gene: 4. CDR1 and CDR2 (germline): MNHEY, SVGAGI. There are 15 residues in the CDR3. The CDR3: CASSYGSGGTGELFF. The CDR3 DNA reads TGTGCCAGCAGTTACGGCTCAGGGGGCACCGGGGAGCTGTTTTTT.